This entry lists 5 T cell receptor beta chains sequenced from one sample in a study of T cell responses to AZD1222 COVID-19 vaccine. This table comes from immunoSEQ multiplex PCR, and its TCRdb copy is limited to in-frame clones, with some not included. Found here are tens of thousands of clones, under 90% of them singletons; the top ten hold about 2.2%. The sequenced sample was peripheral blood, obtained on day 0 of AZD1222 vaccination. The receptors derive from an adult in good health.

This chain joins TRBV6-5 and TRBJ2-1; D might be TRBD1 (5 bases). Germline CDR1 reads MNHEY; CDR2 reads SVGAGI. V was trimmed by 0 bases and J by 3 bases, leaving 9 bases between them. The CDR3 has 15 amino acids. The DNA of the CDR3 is TGTGCCAGCAGTTACTCGGCAGGGTACTACAATGAGCAGTTCTTC. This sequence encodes CASSYSAGYYNEQFF.

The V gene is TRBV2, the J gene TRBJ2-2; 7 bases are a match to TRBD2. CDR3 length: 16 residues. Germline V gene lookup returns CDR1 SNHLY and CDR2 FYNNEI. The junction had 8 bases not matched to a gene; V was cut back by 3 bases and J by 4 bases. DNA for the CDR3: TGTGCCAGCAGTGATTTTTGGGACTACTCCACCGGGGAGCTGTTTTTT. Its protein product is CASSDFWDYSTGELFF.

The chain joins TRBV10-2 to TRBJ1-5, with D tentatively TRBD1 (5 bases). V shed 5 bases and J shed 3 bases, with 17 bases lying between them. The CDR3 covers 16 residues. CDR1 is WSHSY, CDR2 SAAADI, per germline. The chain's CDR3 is CASSSGPGRANQPQHF. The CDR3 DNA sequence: TGCGCCAGCAGTTCCGGGCCTGGCAGGGCCAATCAGCCCCAGCATTTT.

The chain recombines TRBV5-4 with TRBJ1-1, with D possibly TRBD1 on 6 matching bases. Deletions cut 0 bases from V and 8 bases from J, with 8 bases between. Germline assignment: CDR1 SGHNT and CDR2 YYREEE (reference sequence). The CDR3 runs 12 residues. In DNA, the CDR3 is TGTGCCAGCAGCTTGGAGCAGGGGGAAGCTTTCTTT. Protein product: CASSLEQGEAFF.

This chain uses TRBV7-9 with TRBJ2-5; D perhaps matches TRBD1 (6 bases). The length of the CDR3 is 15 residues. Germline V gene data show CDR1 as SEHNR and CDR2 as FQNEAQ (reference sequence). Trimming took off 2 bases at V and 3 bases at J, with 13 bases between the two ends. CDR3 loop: CASSLTLRDKETQYF. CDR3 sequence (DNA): TGTGCCAGCAGCTTAACCCTCCGGGACAAAGAGACCCAGTACTTC.